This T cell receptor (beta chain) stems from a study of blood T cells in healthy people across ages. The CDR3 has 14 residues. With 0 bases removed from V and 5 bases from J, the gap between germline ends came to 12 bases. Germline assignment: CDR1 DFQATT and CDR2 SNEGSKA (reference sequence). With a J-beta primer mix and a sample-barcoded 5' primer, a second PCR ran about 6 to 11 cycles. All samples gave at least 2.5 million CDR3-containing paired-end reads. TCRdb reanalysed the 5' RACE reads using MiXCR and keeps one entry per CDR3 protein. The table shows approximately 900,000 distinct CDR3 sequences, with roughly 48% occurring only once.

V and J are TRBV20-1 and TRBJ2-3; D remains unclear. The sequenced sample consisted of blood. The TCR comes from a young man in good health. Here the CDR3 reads CSARDLGIQDTQYF. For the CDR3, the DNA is TGCAGTGCTAGAGATTTGGGTATCCAAGATACGCAGTATTTT.